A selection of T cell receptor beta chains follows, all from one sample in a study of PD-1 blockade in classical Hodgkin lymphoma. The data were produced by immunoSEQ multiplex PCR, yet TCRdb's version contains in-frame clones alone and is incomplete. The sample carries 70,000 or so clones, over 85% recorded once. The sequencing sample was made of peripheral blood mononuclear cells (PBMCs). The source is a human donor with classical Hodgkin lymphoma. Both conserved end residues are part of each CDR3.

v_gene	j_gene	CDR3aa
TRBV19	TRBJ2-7	CASSKGYEQYF
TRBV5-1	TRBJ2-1	CASSLTPGLEANNEQFF
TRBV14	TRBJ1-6	CASSPQGSPLHF
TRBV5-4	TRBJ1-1	CASSLEGVGFTEAFF
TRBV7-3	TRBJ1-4	CASSLRVNEKLFF
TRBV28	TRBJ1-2	CASRGDYGYTF
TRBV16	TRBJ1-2	CASSPLGQGGSGYTF
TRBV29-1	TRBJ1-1	CSVVGALGAFF
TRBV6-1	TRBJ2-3	CASSEGRWDTQYF
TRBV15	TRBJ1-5	CATSRDGGIRKYSNQPQHF
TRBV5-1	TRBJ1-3	CASSFMGSSGNTIYF
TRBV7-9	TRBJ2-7	CASSFVLAGVYEQYF
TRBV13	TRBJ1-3	CASSFGTSGNTIYF
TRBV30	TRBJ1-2	CAWSVKGGGGYTF
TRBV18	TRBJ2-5	CASSRGDRGPETQYF
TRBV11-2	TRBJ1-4	CASSQTPGLNEKLFF
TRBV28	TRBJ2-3	CASRGTNTQYF
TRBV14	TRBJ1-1	CASSPHMQTEAFF
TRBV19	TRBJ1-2	CASTPWDRETNYGYTF
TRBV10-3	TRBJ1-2	CAIPSKLTGINYGYTF
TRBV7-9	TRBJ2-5	CASSFHGTAQETQYF
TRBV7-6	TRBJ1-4	CASSLEGATNEKLFF
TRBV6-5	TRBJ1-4	CASSSPRRTTNEKLFF
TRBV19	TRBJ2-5	CASSIPLAGTQETQYF
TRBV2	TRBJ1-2	CATTPGQGGGYTF
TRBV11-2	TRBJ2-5	CASRRPGQGRETQYF
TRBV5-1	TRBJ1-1	CASSLVGTGANTEAFF
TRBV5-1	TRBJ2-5	CASSFGTGKETQYF
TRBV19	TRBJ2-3	CASSYGGTTDTQYF
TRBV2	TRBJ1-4	CASSYRVGEKLFF
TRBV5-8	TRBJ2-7	CASIAPSSSYEQYF
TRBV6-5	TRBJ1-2	CASRTGGYGYTF
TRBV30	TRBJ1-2	CAWSVPWGRGYTF
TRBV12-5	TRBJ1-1	CASGLGANTEAFF
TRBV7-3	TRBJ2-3	CASSLVSSGDQYF
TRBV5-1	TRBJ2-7	CASSGLPGQGSEQYF
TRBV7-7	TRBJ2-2	CASSLAGGAGELFF
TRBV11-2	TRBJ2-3	CASSLNYLAHQYF
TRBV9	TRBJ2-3	CASSVRGADTQYF
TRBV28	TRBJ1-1	CATSLMDTEAFF
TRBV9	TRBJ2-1	CASSVRWETYNEQFF
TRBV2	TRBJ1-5	CASSTGTGGGQPQHF
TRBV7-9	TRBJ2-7	CASSHGLAGDEQYF
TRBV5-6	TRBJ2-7	CASSLDRGYEQYF
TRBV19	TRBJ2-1	CASSKQGWDEQFF
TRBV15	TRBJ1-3	CATEEDLSGNTIYF
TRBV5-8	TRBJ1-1	CASSSLVGDWAFF
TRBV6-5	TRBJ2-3	CASKKDFTDTQYF
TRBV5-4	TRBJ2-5	CASSFGFQETQYF
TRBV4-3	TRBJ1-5	CASSRFLANQPQHF
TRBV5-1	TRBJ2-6	CASSLVSGANVLTF
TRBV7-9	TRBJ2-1	CASSPGRAVHNEQFF
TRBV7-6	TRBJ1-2	CASSSSRTGVNYGYTF
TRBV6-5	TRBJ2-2	CASRRPGVETGELFF
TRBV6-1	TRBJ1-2	CASSEIGDMRYTF
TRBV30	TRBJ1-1	CAWRARQGLVNTEAFF
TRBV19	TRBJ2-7	CASSQGEYEQYF